These 31 T cell receptor beta chains originate from one sample sequenced in a study of regulatory T cells in long-lasting Graves disease. Library construction for TCR beta used iRepertoire HTBI primers and Arm-PCR of CDR3 regions. Via MiXCR, TCRdb re-called the multiplex PCR reads, giving one row per CDR3 protein. The sample carries approximately 290,000 distinct CDR3 sequences, roughly 21% recorded once. Stated time point: persistent/refractory GD, antithyroid drugs over 5 years with positive TRAb. PBMCs were the source of the RNA used for TCR sequencing. The source material was peripheral blood mononuclear cells (PBMCs), sampled when the disease was refractory, from a patient treated with antithyroid drugs. The receptors were sampled from a female donor with Graves disease.

The chain carries TRBV5-6 and TRBJ1-2; 10 nucleotides agree with TRBD1. Germline V gives CDR1 SGHDT, CDR2 YYEEEE. Trimming cost V 4 bases and J 8 bases; bases outside gene matches: 8. CDR3 length: 14 residues. The CDR3 DNA reads as TGTGCCAGCAGCCTCGGACAGGGGGTAGGGGGCTACACCTTC. Translation: CASSLGQGVGGYTF.

This chain connects TRBV7-2 to TRBJ1-5; D not resolved. V shed 5 bases and J shed 5 bases, with 16 bases lying between them. Germline loops: CDR1 SGHTA, CDR2 FQGNSA. The CDR3 sequence is 15 residues long. CDR3: CASSEMSGFDQPQHF. In DNA form, the CDR3 reads TGTGCCAGCAGCGAAATGTCGGGGTTTGATCAGCCCCAGCATTTT.

This clonotype has a count of ten or more. The CDR3 reads CASRNRAGDTEAFF. CDR3 coding DNA: TGTGCCAGTAGAAATCGCGCCGGGGATACTGAAGCTTTCTTT. The chain is built from TRBV19 and TRBJ1-1; D is uncertain. Germline CDR1 reads LNHDA; CDR2 reads SQIVND (reference sequence). Trimming left V 6 bases short and J 5 bases short, with 16 bases between. This CDR3 spans 14 amino acids.

The table lists this clonotype with a few counts. This chain links TRBV28 with TRBJ1-2, with D maybe TRBD1 (6 bases). The V and J ends lost 4 bases and 8 bases respectively, with 17 bases between them. CDR1 and CDR2 (germline): MDHEN, SYDVKM. CDR3 length: 14 residues. In DNA form, the CDR3 reads TGTGCCAGCAGTTCCGTCATACAGGGTGGAGGCTACACCTTC. Translating it yields CASSSVIQGGGYTF.

The sample holds a few counts of this clonotype. The genes are TRBV29-1 and TRBJ2-7; TRBD2 is a possible D gene (7 bases). Germline V gene data show CDR1 as SQVTM and CDR2 as ANQGSEA. With 7 bases removed from V and 2 bases from J, the gap between germline ends came to 15 bases. The CDR3 consists of 13 residues. The CDR3 DNA sequence: TGCAGCGCGAGCCTCGGGGGGCCCTACGAGCAGTACTTC. It yields the protein CSASLGGPYEQYF.

V gene TRBV5-1 combines with J gene TRBJ2-2; D gene uncertain. V was trimmed by 2 bases and J by 4 bases, leaving 12 bases between them. This CDR3 is built from 15 residues. Germline V gene lookup returns CDR1 SGHRS and CDR2 YFSETQ. Here the CDR3 DNA reads TGCGCCAGCAGCTTCCGACGGGCGGTCACCGGGGAGCTGTTTTTT. This encodes CASSFRRAVTGELFF.

The sample holds a few counts of this clonotype. The chain uses TRBV7-9 and TRBJ1-4; D not certain. The CDR3 extends over 14 amino acids. The germline V gene has CDR1 SEHNR and CDR2 FQNEAQ (reference sequence). Trimming left V 1 base short and J 5 bases short, with 8 bases between. CDR3 DNA sequence: TGTGCCAGCAGCTTAGACGAGATGAATGAAAAACTGTTTTTT. Encoded protein: CASSLDEMNEKLFF. Looking up the rest from reference TRBV7-9 and TRBJ1-4 gives the full variable domain: DTGVSQNPRHKITKRGQNVTFRCDPISEHNRLYWYRQTLGQGPEFLTYFQNEAQLEKSRLLSDRFSAERPKGSFSTLEIQRTEQGDSAMYLCASSLDEMNEKLFFGSGTQLSVL.

In nucleotides, the CDR3 is TGTGCCATCAGTGACGACAGGGCCTCCTATAATTCACCCCTCCACTTT. It translates to CAISDDRASYNSPLHF. The rearrangement uses TRBV10-3 and TRBJ1-6, with 7 nucleotides matching TRBD1. This CDR3 has 16 residues. The germline V gene encodes CDR1 ENHRY and CDR2 SYGVKD. The J segment lost 0 bases and the V segment lost 3 bases, leaving 2 bases of the junction unmatched.

This clonotype was counted a few times. The chain recombines TRBV30 with TRBJ1-2; the D is unclear. The CDR3 totals 14 residues. V was trimmed by 0 bases and J by 4 bases, leaving 12 bases between them. Germline CDR1 reads GTSNPN; CDR2 reads SVGIG (reference sequence). CDR3 nucleotide sequence: TGTGCCTGGAGTGTACATTTCGCCTCCTATGGCTACACCTTC. Translated, it gives CAWSVHFASYGYTF.

This chain uses TRBV10-3 with TRBJ2-7; weak D call: TRBD2 (6 bases). The germline V and J ends were trimmed by 0 bases and 1 base, with 13 bases remaining between them. CDR3 length equals 16 residues. In germline, CDR1 is ENHRY, CDR2 SYGVKD. CDR3 in DNA: TGTGCCATCAGTGAGTCTAGACTAGTGGGGTCCTACGAGCAGTACTTC. It specifies CAISESRLVGSYEQYF.

This clonotype was detected ten times or more. CDR3 region: CASSLGPTYGYTF. The CDR3 region has the DNA TGTGCCAGCAGCCTGGGACCTACCTATGGCTACACCTTC. J is TRBJ1-2 and V is TRBV7-2, with D possibly being TRBD1 (5 bases). This CDR3 has 13 amino acids. Trimming cost V 5 bases and J 4 bases, with 11 bases left between them. The germline gives CDR1 SGHTA, CDR2 FQGNSA.

This sequence joins TRBV7-2 and TRBJ2-7, with 9 bases aligning to TRBD1. V lost 5 bases to trimming and J lost 2 bases; unmatched junction nucleotides: 4. Germline lookup yields CDR1 SGHTA and CDR2 FQGNSA. The CDR3 is 14 residues long. DNA for the CDR3: TGTGCCAGCAGCCGGGACAGGGCCGCCTACGAGCAGTACTTC. This encodes CASSRDRAAYEQYF.

This clonotype was counted ten times or more. This chain links TRBV12-3 or TRBV12-4 with TRBJ2-1; 8 bases are shared with TRBD1. Trimming removed 6 bases from V and 4 bases from J; junction bases left unmatched: 8. The CDR3 loop spans 15 amino acids. CDR3 nucleotide sequence: TGTGCCAGCAGCCCCCAGGGGGCGAGATACAATGAGCAGTTCTTC. Residues: CASSPQGARYNEQFF.

This clonotype was seen ten or more times. This chain connects TRBV28 to TRBJ2-5, with TRBD1 matching 7 bases. This CDR3 has 18 amino acids. With 3 bases clipped from V and 1 base from J, the junction kept 14 bases outside the gene matches. Germline V gene data show CDR1 as MDHEN and CDR2 as SYDVKM. CDR3: CASSLRQGWLLGQETQYF. In nucleotides, the CDR3 is TGTGCCAGCAGTTTGAGACAGGGTTGGTTGTTAGGCCAAGAGACCCAGTACTTC.

For the CDR3, the DNA is TGTGCCAGCAGCGGGACCGGGACAGGCATAGACACAGATACGCAGTATTTT. It yields the protein CASSGTGTGIDTDTQYF. The chain combines TRBV12-3 or TRBV12-4 with TRBJ2-3, with 8 bases lining up with TRBD1. V lost 6 bases and J lost 2; bases outside the gene matches: 13. The CDR3 covers 17 residues.

This chain connects TRBV7-2 to TRBJ1-6, with D perhaps TRBD1 (5 bases). The V gene lost 4 bases and the J gene lost 10 bases, with 23 bases spanning the gap. The germline gives CDR1 SGHTA, CDR2 FQGNSA. The CDR3 is 17 residues long. The CDR3 DNA follows: TGTGCCAGCAGCTCTGTCGGAACCGGGGCAGGTCGATCACCCCTCCACTTT. Translated, it gives CASSSVGTGAGRSPLHF.

The V call is TRBV10-3, the J call TRBJ2-7, with D unresolved. This CDR3 region has 14 residues. Germline lookup yields CDR1 ENHRY and CDR2 SYGVKD. Trimming removed 3 bases at V and 4 bases at J, with 13 bases between. DNA for the CDR3: TGTGCCATCAGTGATACCAGGATTAGTTACGAGCAGTACTTC. As protein: CAISDTRISYEQYF.

This clonotype was recorded at least ten times. V is TRBV20-1 and J is TRBJ2-5; D gene ambiguous. V lost 1 base and J 0 bases, leaving 12 bases between the germline ends. The CDR3 totals 15 residues. The germline gives CDR1 DFQATT, CDR2 SNEGSKA (reference sequence). The DNA of the CDR3 is TGCAGTGCTAGAGCCCCCGACCCGTACCAAGAGACCCAGTACTTC. Its translation is CSARAPDPYQETQYF.

This clonotype was detected many times. The chain uses TRBV3-1 and TRBJ2-5, with D unresolved. Per germline, CDR1 LGHDT and CDR2 YNNKEL (reference sequence). The CDR3 loop spans 13 amino acids. V shed 0 bases and J shed 2 bases, with 4 bases lying between them. CDR3 protein: CASSQDRQETQYF. As DNA, the CDR3 is TGTGCCAGCAGCCAAGACAGACAAGAGACCCAGTACTTC.

The chain is built from TRBV10-3 and TRBJ1-2; D ambiguous. Trimming left V 3 bases short and J 2 bases short, with 19 bases between. Looked up from germline, CDR1 is ENHRY and CDR2 is SYGVKD. The CDR3 covers 17 residues. Here the CDR3 reads CAISDPETSTGNYGYTF. The CDR3 DNA reads TGTGCCATCAGTGACCCGGAAACATCGACGGGGAACTATGGCTACACCTTC.

This clonotype was detected ten times or more. J is TRBJ2-7 and V is TRBV6-5; 12 nucleotides agree with TRBD2. The CDR3 runs to 19 residues. From germline, CDR1 is MNHEY and CDR2 SVGAGI. The V segment lost 1 base and the J segment 2 bases; nucleotides outside the gene matches: 12. In DNA, the CDR3 is TGTGCCAGCAGTTACTTGGGGCCTAGCGGGAGGGCCCCCCCCTACGAGCAGTACTTC. Amino acids: CASSYLGPSGRAPPYEQYF.

CDR3 region: CASSYIRTGGSEQYF. The DNA for the CDR3 is TGTGCCAGCAGCTACATTCGGACAGGGGGCTCCGAGCAGTACTTC. The chain employs TRBV11-2 and TRBJ2-7, with 11 bases that match TRBD1. The V and J ends lost 4 bases and 6 bases, in that order; junction bases with no gene match: 8. Germline V gives CDR1 SGHAT, CDR2 FQNNGV. This CDR3 region has 15 residues.

This clonotype came up a few times. The rearrangement uses TRBV11-2 and TRBJ1-1; tentative D call: TRBD1 (5 bases). The germline CDR1 and CDR2 sequences are SGHAT and FQNNGV. This CDR3 contains 12 residues. The V and J ends lost 3 bases and 6 bases respectively, with 8 bases between them. CDR3 DNA: TGTGCCAGCAGCTTGGGGGTCCCTGAAGCTTTCTTT. Amino acids: CASSLGVPEAFF.

This clonotype was seen at least ten times. The rearrangement joins TRBV29-1 to TRBJ1-1, with D maybe TRBD1 (6 bases). The germline V gene has CDR1 SQVTM and CDR2 ANQGSEA. This CDR3 is 12 amino acids long. V lost 6 bases, J lost 5 bases, and 13 bases lay in between. This CDR3 reads CSVDKTGTEAFF. CDR3 DNA: TGCAGCGTCGATAAGACAGGTACTGAAGCTTTCTTT.

The rearrangement uses TRBV12-3 or TRBV12-4 and TRBJ2-2; 7 bases match TRBD1. CDR3 size: 14 residues. With V trimmed by 5 bases and J by 8 bases, 8 bases remained unmatched. In DNA, the CDR3 is TGTGCCAGCAGTCTTAAATCGGACAGGGGGGAGCTGTTTTTT. Protein: CASSLKSDRGELFF.

The table lists this clonotype with many counts. V and J are TRBV27 and TRBJ1-6, with D unclear. The ends were cut back, 2 bases at V and 8 bases at J, with 10 bases in the middle. Germline CDR1 is MNHEY and CDR2 is SMNVEV (reference sequence). This CDR3 is 14 amino acids long. DNA of the CDR3: TGTGCCAGCAGTTTAGGAGGGATGTATTCACCCCTCCACTTT. Protein sequence: CASSLGGMYSPLHF.

This clonotype was picked up many times. The chain is built from TRBV2 and TRBJ2-3; D unresolved. CDR3 length equals 14 residues. V lost 8 bases to trimming and J lost 5 bases, with 17 bases between them. Germline V CDR1 and CDR2: SNHLY, FYNNEI. The CDR3 DNA is TGTGCCAGCTCTCAACACCCCACGAGAGATACGCAGTATTTT. It codes for CASSQHPTRDTQYF.

Remarks on this clonotype: Sequence at one end of the junction differs from germline and may be a read error. The rearrangement links TRBV20-1 to TRBJ1-5; D ambiguous. This CDR3 region has 16 residues. The germline gives CDR1 DFQATT, CDR2 SNEGSKA (reference sequence). The CDR3 bases are TGCAGTGCTGGAGAAGGGTTTTCGATCGGCGATCAGCCCCAGCATTTT. It encodes CSAGEGFSIGDQPQHF.

This clonotype was seen only a few times. The chain links TRBV6-2 or TRBV6-3 to TRBJ1-1, with a weak D call TRBD1 (6 bases). The CDR3 covers 13 residues. The V end was cut by 2 bases, the J end by 8 bases, with 12 bases between. Germline V lookup: CDR1 MNHEY, CDR2 SVGEGT. CDR3 DNA sequence: TGTGCCAGCAGTTACCTTGGACAGAGAGAAGCTTTCTTT. This gives the protein CASSYLGQREAFF.

This clonotype was recorded many times. The chain is built from TRBV30 and TRBJ1-1; a possible D gene is TRBD1 (5 bases). The CDR3 is made up of 13 amino acids. Trimming removed 1 base at V and 1 base at J, with 7 bases between. CDR1 is GTSNPN and CDR2 is SVGIG in the germline V gene (reference sequence). CDR3 DNA sequence: TGTGCCTGGAGTGAGGGGTGGAACACTGAAGCTTTCTTT. As protein: CAWSEGWNTEAFF.

The table lists this clonotype with a few counts. The chain is built from TRBV20-1 and TRBJ1-2, with a weak D call TRBD1 (5 bases). Looked up from germline, CDR1 is DFQATT and CDR2 is SNEGSKA (reference sequence). The CDR3 totals 15 residues. Trimming shortened V by 1 base and J by 12 bases, and 24 bases separated the two germline ends. The CDR3, as DNA: TGCAGTGCTAGAGTATCCGGGACGCCCCTGGTGGCTAACACCTTC. The encoded protein is CSARVSGTPLVANTF.